The 27 T cell receptor beta chains below all came from one sample that was sequenced in a study of cytomegalovirus exposure and HLA in healthy donors. The PCR used 60 Vbeta and 13 Jbeta primers. The table came from immunoSEQ multiplex PCR; TCRdb's copy has only in-frame clones and leaves some out. The sample records roughly 150,000 clones, 79% being singletons. Sequenced material: PBMCs. All receptors derive from a man aged 35 to 55 in good health and CMV-seropositive.

J is TRBJ1-5 and V is TRBV5-1; D may be TRBD1 (6 bases). The CDR3 covers 15 residues. Germline CDR1 reads SGHRS; CDR2 reads YFSETQ. V lost 4 bases, J lost 0 bases, and 11 bases lay in between. DNA of the CDR3: TGCGCCAGCAGCCTCACAGGGTTTAGCAATCAGCCCCAGCATTTT. Protein: CASSLTGFSNQPQHF. Together with reference TRBV5-1 and TRBJ1-5, the CDR3 gives the full variable domain: KAGVTQTPRYLIKTRGQQVTLSCSPISGHRSVSWYQQTPGQGLQFLFEYFSETQRNKGNFPGRFSGRQFSNSRSEMNVSTLELGDSALYLCASSLTGFSNQPQHFGDGTRLSIL.

The chain joins TRBV6-5 to TRBJ1-1; D gene ambiguous. V lost 2 bases to trimming and J lost 10 bases, with 8 bases between them. This CDR3 has 11 residues. Germline V lookup: CDR1 MNHEY, CDR2 SVGAGI. The CDR3 DNA reads TGTGCCAGCAGTTACGGAGAGGGAGCTTTCTTT. Translating gives CASSYGEGAFF.

V is TRBV5-1 and J is TRBJ1-3; TRBD1 matches at 7 bases. The CDR3 covers 15 residues. The germline V gene has CDR1 SGHRS and CDR2 YFSETQ. V lost 7 bases to trimming and J lost 3 bases; unmatched junction nucleotides: 10. CDR3 sequence (DNA): TGCGCCAGCCGCCCATCCGGGACAGTTGGAAACACCATATATTTT. Its translation: CASRPSGTVGNTIYF. Full variable domain (outside the CDR3, taken from reference TRBV5-1 and TRBJ1-3): KAGVTQTPRYLIKTRGQQVTLSCSPISGHRSVSWYQQTPGQGLQFLFEYFSETQRNKGNFPGRFSGRQFSNSRSEMNVSTLELGDSALYLCASRPSGTVGNTIYFGEGSWLTVV.

The chain is built from TRBV7-9 and TRBJ1-6; 7 bases line up with TRBD1. The length of the CDR3 is 13 residues. The V gene end was trimmed by 4 bases and the J gene end by 8 bases; junction bases not matched to a gene: 2. Germline V gene sequence: CDR1 SEHNR, CDR2 FQNEAQ (reference sequence). The CDR3 loop is CASSSTGDSPLHF. For the CDR3, the DNA is TGTGCCAGCAGCTCCACAGGGGATTCACCCCTCCACTTT.

As DNA, the CDR3 is TGTGCCAGCGGATTAGGGAGACGCACGGTAGATACGCAGTATTTT. Encoded protein: CASGLGRRTVDTQYF. The chain employs TRBV19 and TRBJ2-3, with a weak D call TRBD2 (5 bases). Germline CDR1 is LNHDA and CDR2 is SQIVND (reference sequence). CDR3 size: 15 residues. Deletions cut 9 bases from V and 5 bases from J, with 21 bases between.

CDR3 sequence reads: CASSVTGGVEKLFF. The CDR3 DNA is TGTGCCAGCAGTGTAACAGGGGGTGTTGAAAAACTGTTTTTT. The chain recombines TRBV6-1 with TRBJ1-4, with TRBD1 matching 8 bases. The CDR3 is made up of 14 amino acids. The germline V gene encodes CDR1 MNHNS and CDR2 SASEGT. V lost 4 bases and J lost 7; bases outside the gene matches: 5.

This chain connects TRBV29-1 to TRBJ2-7, with 9 bases fitting TRBD1. V lost 1 base and J lost 8; bases outside the gene matches: 6. CDR1 and CDR2 from the germline V gene are SQVTM and ANQGSEA. This CDR3 is 13 amino acids long. CDR3 sequence (DNA): TGCAGCGTTGAAGGCCGGGACAGGGAAAAGCAGTACTTC. It encodes CSVEGRDREKQYF.

The J gene is TRBJ2-7, the V gene TRBV4-1, with TRBD1 matching over 7 bases. V was pared by 1 base and J by 3 bases, with 15 bases of the junction left unmatched. This CDR3 comprises 18 residues. CDR1 and CDR2 (germline): MGHRA, YSYEKL. CDR3 bases: TGCGCCAGCAGCCAAGCGTTCTCCGGGACAGTCTTCAGCTACGAGCAGTACTTC. It translates to CASSQAFSGTVFSYEQYF.

The chain is built from TRBV7-2 and TRBJ2-3, with 14 bases identical to TRBD2. V was pared by 5 bases and J by 5 bases, with 6 bases of the junction left unmatched. Germline loops: CDR1 SGHTA, CDR2 FQGNSA. The CDR3 has 16 residues. CDR3 protein: CASSRTGLAGGDTQYF. For the CDR3, the DNA is TGTGCCAGCAGCCGAACTGGACTAGCGGGAGGAGATACGCAGTATTTT.

This clone was found once. This chain links TRBV14 with TRBJ1-1; D might be TRBD1 (6 bases). CDR1 and CDR2 from the germline V gene are SGHDN and FVKESK. V was clipped by 6 bases and J by 1 base, with 12 bases between them. The CDR3 runs 14 residues. The CDR3 sequence is CASSRIQGNTEAFF. In DNA, the CDR3 is TGTGCCAGCAGTCGGATACAGGGGAACACTGAAGCTTTCTTT.

A few counts support this clone. The rearrangement joins TRBV28 to TRBJ2-7; 13 bases line up with TRBD2. V dropped 6 bases and J dropped 5; count of bases not matched to a gene: 7. The CDR3 has 15 amino acids. Germline CDR1 and CDR2: MDHEN and SYDVKM. Here the CDR3 reads CASRRTSGRSDEQYF. The CDR3 DNA reads as TGTGCCAGCAGAAGGACTAGCGGGAGAAGCGACGAGCAGTACTTC.

V is TRBV4-2 and J is TRBJ2-7, with 10 bases aligning to TRBD2. CDR1 is LGHNA, CDR2 YNFKEQ, per germline. Trimming cost V 4 bases and J 5 bases; bases outside gene matches: 8. The CDR3 spans 15 residues. The CDR3 region has the DNA TGTGCCAGCAGCCTGGGGCAGCTAGCGGGAGACGAGCAGTACTTC. Residues: CASSLGQLAGDEQYF.

The table lists this clone with a count of one. The CDR3 here is CASSITGGRQPQHF. CDR3 DNA: TGTGCCAGCAGTATCACAGGGGGCAGGCAGCCCCAGCATTTT. J is TRBJ1-5 and V is TRBV28, with TRBD1 matching 9 bases. The CDR3 covers 14 residues. Germline loops: CDR1 MDHEN, CDR2 SYDVKM. J was trimmed by 7 bases and V by 5 bases; bases with no gene match: 6.

This rearrangement joins TRBV6-5 to TRBJ1-6; D remains ambiguous. The germline V gene encodes CDR1 MNHEY and CDR2 SVGAGI. The CDR3 is 13 residues long. Trimming left V 0 bases short and J 8 bases short, with 5 bases between. Written as DNA, the CDR3 is TGTGCCAGCAGTTACTCGCGGTATTCACCCCTCCACTTT. Its protein product is CASSYSRYSPLHF.

By proportion, this clone is medium-sized. V and J are TRBV14 and TRBJ1-2; D may be TRBD1 (6 bases). Germline assignment: CDR1 SGHDN and CDR2 FVKESK. The CDR3 spans 13 residues. The germline V and J ends were trimmed by 4 bases and 8 bases, with 14 bases remaining between them. The CDR3 coding sequence is TGTGCCAGCAGCCTCTACAGGGAAGGGGGCTACACCTTC. This codes for CASSLYREGGYTF.

The rearrangement links TRBV5-8 to TRBJ2-1, with 11 bases that match TRBD2. Germline V gives CDR1 SGHTS, CDR2 YDEGEE. V was pared by 3 bases and J by 7 bases, with 6 bases of the junction left unmatched. This CDR3 has 15 amino acids. The CDR3 reads CASSSFGTSGNEQFF. The CDR3 DNA reads as TGTGCCAGCAGCTCCTTCGGGACTAGCGGAAATGAGCAGTTCTTC.

Notes on this clone: At one boundary the junction diverges from the germline segment, which might be a read error. The CDR3 reads CASSQDRAGGVSPIF. Written as DNA, the CDR3 is TGCGCCAGCAGCCAAGATAGGGCGGGAGGGGTCTCCCCTATCTTC. V and J are TRBV4-1 and TRBJ2-1; TRBD2 agrees at 9 bases. CDR1 and CDR2 (germline): MGHRA, YSYEKL. CDR3 size: 15 residues.

This chain uses TRBV5-1 with TRBJ1-2; D possibly corresponds to TRBD1 (6 bases). The ends were cut back, 6 bases at V and 4 bases at J, with 22 bases in the middle. CDR3 length equals 16 residues. Germline lookup yields CDR1 SGHRS and CDR2 YFSETQ. The CDR3 region is CASNLTPGGPSYGYTF. The CDR3 DNA reads TGCGCCAGCAACTTAACCCCGGGGGGCCCATCCTATGGCTACACCTTC.

This rearrangement joins TRBV28 to TRBJ1-5; a weak D match, TRBD1 (5 bases). The CDR3 totals 15 residues. Trimming cost V 2 bases and J 1 base, with 9 bases left between them. Germline lookup yields CDR1 MDHEN and CDR2 SYDVKM. The chain's CDR3 is CASSLGGGSNQPQHF. CDR3 DNA sequence: TGTGCCAGCAGTTTAGGGGGGGGAAGCAATCAGCCCCAGCATTTT. The complete variable domain, with remaining parts taken from reference TRBV28 and TRBJ1-5, reads DVKVTQSSRYLVKRTGEKVFLECVQDMDHENMFWYRQDPGLGLRLIYFSYDVKMKEKGDIPEGYSVSREKKERFSLILESASTNQTSMYLCASSLGGGSNQPQHFGDGTRLSIL.

This chain connects TRBV7-3 to TRBJ2-1; possibly TRBD2 for D (5 bases). V was clipped by 5 bases and J by 10 bases, with 24 bases between them. Looked up from germline, CDR1 is SGHTA and CDR2 is FQGTGA. The CDR3 loop spans 16 amino acids. CDR3 nucleotides: TGTGCCAGCAGCACAAGGGCCAGCGCGGGCGTGTGGGAGCAGTTCTTC. The encoded protein is CASSTRASAGVWEQFF.

CDR3 sequence: CASSERPYEGYEQYF. As DNA, the CDR3 is TGTGCCAGCAGTGAACGCCCCTATGAGGGTTACGAGCAGTACTTC. The V and J genes are TRBV6-1 and TRBJ2-7; possible D gene TRBD2, 5 bases. V lost 2 bases and J 4 bases, leaving 15 bases between the germline ends. Per germline, CDR1 MNHNS and CDR2 SASEGT. The CDR3 is 15 residues long.

The chain links TRBV30 to TRBJ1-2, with 9 bases identical to TRBD1. The CDR3 covers 12 residues. Looked up from germline, CDR1 is GTSNPN and CDR2 is SVGIG (reference sequence). The V and J ends lost 1 base and 7 bases, in that order; junction bases with no gene match: 1. This CDR3 reads CAWSGTGAGYTF. Written as DNA, the CDR3 is TGTGCCTGGAGTGGGACAGGGGCTGGCTACACCTTC.

J is TRBJ2-1 and V is TRBV7-3, with TRBD2 matching over 7 bases. The CDR3 is 14 amino acids. The V gene end was trimmed by 2 bases and the J gene end by 9 bases; junction bases not matched to a gene: 7. Germline CDR1 is SGHTA and CDR2 is FQGTGA. CDR3 coding DNA: TGTGCCAGCAGCTTACTGGCGGGAGCGGGTGAGCAGTTCTTC. Amino acids: CASSLLAGAGEQFF. Combining the CDR3 with reference TRBV7-3 and TRBJ2-1 gives the whole variable domain GAGVSQTPSNKVTEKGKYVELRCDPISGHTALYWYRQSLGQGPEFLIYFQGTGAADDSGLPNDRFFAVRPEGSVSTLKIQRTERGDSAVYLCASSLLAGAGEQFFGPGTRLTVL.

This clone was detected only a few times. The chain is built from TRBV27 and TRBJ1-1, with D possibly TRBD1 on 5 matching bases. V was cut by 4 bases and J by 0 bases, with 6 bases left in between. The CDR3 length is 13 residues. From germline, CDR1 is MNHEY and CDR2 SMNVEV (reference sequence). The CDR3 bases are TGTGCCAGCAGTTCAGGGTTGAACACTGAAGCTTTCTTT. Translating it yields CASSSGLNTEAFF.

This chain joins TRBV7-8 and TRBJ2-5, with a possible D match to TRBD2 (7 bases). Germline CDR1 and CDR2: SGHVS and FQNEAQ. V lost 5 bases and J 5 bases, leaving 18 bases between the germline ends. The CDR3 is 15 residues long. The CDR3 loop is CASSRAGQVMETQYF. DNA of the CDR3: TGTGCCAGCAGCCGAGCGGGACAAGTTATGGAGACCCAGTACTTC. Supplemented by reference TRBV7-8 and TRBJ2-5, the full variable domain reads GAGVSQSPRYKVAKRGQDVALRCDPISGHVSLFWYQQALGQGPEFLTYFQNEAQLDKSGLPSDRFFAERPEGSVSTLKIQRTQQEDSAVYLCASSRAGQVMETQYFGPGTRLLVL.

The V call is TRBV6-1, the J call TRBJ1-2; 9 bases map to TRBD1. This CDR3 is built from 14 residues. The junction had 5 bases not matched to a gene; V was cut back by 6 bases and J by 3 bases. CDR1 and CDR2 from the germline V gene are MNHNS and SASEGT. This CDR3 is CASRRTGADYGYTF. CDR3 in DNA: TGTGCCAGCAGACGGACAGGGGCCGACTATGGCTACACCTTC.

The V and J genes are TRBV7-9 and TRBJ1-2; 10 bases map to TRBD1. Germline V gene sequence: CDR1 SEHNR, CDR2 FQNEAQ (reference sequence). The CDR3 has 13 residues. After removal of 5 bases from V and 4 bases from J, the junction contained 1 base not matched to a gene. CDR3 region: CASSRDRGYGYTF. CDR3 DNA sequence: TGTGCCAGCAGCCGGGACAGGGGCTATGGCTACACCTTC.